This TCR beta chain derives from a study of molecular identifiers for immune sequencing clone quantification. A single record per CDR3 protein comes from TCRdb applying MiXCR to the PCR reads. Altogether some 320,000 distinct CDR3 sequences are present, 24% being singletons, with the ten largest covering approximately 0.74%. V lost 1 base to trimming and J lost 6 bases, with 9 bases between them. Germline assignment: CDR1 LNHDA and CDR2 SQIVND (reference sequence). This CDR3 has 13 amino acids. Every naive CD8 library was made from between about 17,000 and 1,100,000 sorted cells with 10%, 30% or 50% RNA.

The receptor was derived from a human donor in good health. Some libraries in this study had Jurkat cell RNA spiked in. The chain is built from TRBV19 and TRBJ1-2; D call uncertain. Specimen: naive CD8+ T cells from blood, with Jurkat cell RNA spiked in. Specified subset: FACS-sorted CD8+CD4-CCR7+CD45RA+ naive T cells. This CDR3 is CASSIGRSDGYTF. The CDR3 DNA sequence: TGTGCCAGTAGTATAGGTCGGAGCGATGGCTACACCTTC.